What follows are 25 T cell receptor beta chains derived from one specimen sequenced in a study of CD8+CD57+ T cells in acquired aplastic anemia. The sequenced patients had an expansion of CD8+CD57+ cells seen by flow cytometry. Genomic DNA was employed as the template in profiling TCR beta VDJ and CDR3. One entry per CDR3 protein, called by TCRdb with MiXCR from the reads. Here the sample spans roughly 250,000 distinct CDR3 sequences, less than 85% being singletons. The sequenced sample was sorted CD4+, CD8+, or CD8+CD57+ T cells (not recorded which) from PBMCs. The receptors were gathered from a human donor with aplastic anemia.

To note about this clonotype: The conserved closing phenylalanine or tryptophan is absent in this CDR3, likely reflecting a read error. It is unclear where the CDR3 begins or ends on the DNA, so no DNA is shown, and the CDR3 is as TCRdb lists it. This rearrangement joins TRBV7-3 to TRBJ2-3; the table's TRBD1 call for D was not verified on the DNA. The CDR3 contains 13 residues when both ends are counted. Germline CDR1 reads SGHTA; CDR2 reads FQGTGA. The chain's CDR3 is CASSSDRGAPTSS.

About this clonotype: The junction shows a germline mismatch at one end, possibly a read error. This chain links TRBV7-9 with TRBJ2-1; 8 nucleotides agree with TRBD2. CDR1 and CDR2 from the germline V gene are SEHNR and FQNEAQ (reference sequence). This CDR3 region has 16 residues. The CDR3 loop reads CPSSFRRSGGYNEQFF. CDR3 DNA: TGTCCCAGCAGCTTTCGAAGAAGCGGGGGTTACAATGAGCAGTTCTTC.

The rearrangement joins TRBV7-9 to TRBJ2-7; either TRBD1 or TRBD2 may fit D (5 bases each). V was clipped by 6 bases and J by 5 bases, with 14 bases between them. The CDR3 extends over 13 amino acids. Germline CDR1 is SEHNR and CDR2 is FQNEAQ (reference sequence). CDR3 residues: CASRGVPADEQYV. The CDR3 nucleotides read TGTGCCAGCAGGGGGGTCCCCGCCGACGAGCAGTACGTC.

The chain combines TRBV7-8 with TRBJ2-3; 9 positions match TRBD2. This CDR3 contains 15 residues. The V gene end was trimmed by 5 bases and the J gene end by 9 bases; junction bases not matched to a gene: 12. Looked up from germline, CDR1 is SGHVS and CDR2 is FQNEAQ. CDR3 DNA: TGTGCCAGCAGCGTTCAGCCTAGCGGGATAGCCACGCAGTATTTT. It is translated as CASSVQPSGIATQYF.

A word on this clonotype: The final CDR3 position lacks the conserved phenylalanine or tryptophan, pointing to a likely read error. The DNA is left out, because the CDR3 cannot be placed on it with certainty; the CDR3 is given as TCRdb lists it. The chain is built from TRBV7-9 and TRBJ2-1; the table gives TRBD2 as D, unverified against the DNA. The germline CDR1 and CDR2 sequences are SEHNR and FQNEAQ (reference sequence). The CDR3 is 13 residues long, counting both termini. The CDR3 here is CASSSSWMGSHYE.

Turning to this clonotype: An end of the junction differs from the germline gene, which may be a read error. J is TRBJ2-1 and V is TRBV2; tentative D call: TRBD1 (7 bases). CDR3 length: 16 residues. The germline V gene encodes CDR1 SNHLY and CDR2 FYNNEI. The CDR3 DNA sequence: TGTGCCAGCAGCCAGGGGGGCGGAAACGATCAGGATGAGGAGCTCTTC. Its translation: CASSQGGGNDQDEELF.

Concerning this clonotype itself: One end of the junction is discordant with germline, which a read error may explain. V gene TRBV9 combines with J gene TRBJ2-3; D is ambiguous. This CDR3 has 14 amino acids. The V gene's germline CDR1 is SGDLS and CDR2 YYNGEE. The CDR3 reads CASSVAERPGAHNF. CDR3 sequence (DNA): TGTGCCAGCAGCGTGGCGGAACGACCCGGAGCACACAATTTT.

Turning to this clonotype: The DNA is left out, because the CDR3 cannot be placed on it with certainty; the CDR3 is given as TCRdb lists it. V usage is TRBV7-2 and J usage is TRBJ2-1. The CDR3 length equals 16 residues, ends included. Germline assignment: CDR1 SGHTA and CDR2 FQGNSA. The CDR3 spells CASSLGGAEQYVGQFF.

A note on this clonotype: Compared with germline, one end of the junction differs, possibly owing to a read error. This chain joins TRBV9 and TRBJ1-6; D not resolved. There are 15 residues in the CDR3. The germline gives CDR1 SGDLS, CDR2 YYNGEE. The CDR3, as DNA: TGTGCCAGCAGCCCCGGGATCACGGGGAATTCTCCCCTCCACTTT. It translates to CASSPGITGNSPLHF.

Concerning this clonotype: The conserved phenylalanine or tryptophan is not found at the CDR3 terminus, so this likely reflects a read error. The V gene is TRBV29-1, the J gene TRBJ1-1, with a possible D match to TRBD1 (5 bases). This CDR3 contains 13 residues. Germline CDR1 SQVTM, CDR2 ANQGSEA. V dropped 5 bases and J dropped 5 bases, with 15 bases sitting between them. CDR3 coding DNA: TGCAGCGTTCTACAGGACCCGAAGACTGAAGCTTTCTTG. Protein: CSVLQDPKTEAFL.

V usage is TRBV15 and J usage is TRBJ2-4, with a weak D call TRBD2 (5 bases). Deletions cut 0 bases from V and 13 bases from J, with 19 bases between. CDR3 length: 15 amino acids. CDR1 and CDR2 (germline): LNHNV, YYDKDF (reference sequence). The CDR3 loop reads CATSREGRAGNTQYF. The CDR3 nucleotides read TGTGCCACCAGCAGAGAAGGGAGAGCTGGGAATACGCAGTACTTC.

The genes are TRBV11-3 and TRBJ1-6, with 9 nucleotides matching TRBD1. The CDR3 is 16 amino acids. Germline CDR1 and CDR2: SGHNT and YENEEA. Trimming removed 5 bases from V and 13 bases from J; junction bases left unmatched: 15. The CDR3 region has the DNA TGTGCCAGCAGCAACCGACAGGGGGTTCGGGGAGATCCCCTCCACTTT. Protein sequence: CASSNRQGVRGDPLHF.

This sequence joins TRBV29-1 and TRBJ2-1, with D possibly TRBD2 on 5 matching bases. The CDR3 totals 14 residues. Per the germline V gene, CDR1 is SQVTM and CDR2 is ANQGSEA. In nucleotides, the CDR3 is TGCAGTGCTAGTACGAGACTACGGGAATATGAGCAGTTCTTC. Its translation: CSASTRLREYEQFF.

The chain is built from TRBV7-2 and TRBJ2-7, with 9 bases aligning to TRBD1. From germline, CDR1 is SGHTA and CDR2 FQGNSA. CDR3 length: 18 amino acids. V was pared by 4 bases and J by 3 bases, with 16 bases of the junction left unmatched. Written as DNA, the CDR3 is TGTGCCAGCAGCTCGGGACAGGGCTATGGCTACACCTTCTACGAGCAGTACGTC. Encoded protein: CASSSGQGYGYTFYEQYV.

The chain employs TRBV7-3 and TRBJ2-5, with TRBD2 as a possible D gene (7 bases). V lost 4 bases and J 5 bases, leaving 17 bases between the germline ends. Germline assignment: CDR1 SGHTA and CDR2 FQGTGA. This CDR3 has 15 residues. Here the CDR3 reads CASSSEGGGTETQYF. The CDR3, as DNA: TGTGCCAGCAGCTCAGAGGGGGGGGGCACGGAGACCCAGTACTTC.

This clonotype came up a few times. The chain links TRBV20-1 to TRBJ2-7, with TRBD2 matching 7 bases. The germline V gene encodes CDR1 DFQATT and CDR2 SNEGSKA (reference sequence). The CDR3 loop spans 11 amino acids. The CDR3 DNA reads as TGCAGCTGGGGAGGGAACTACGAGCAGTACTTC. Translated: CSWGGNYEQYF.

This clonotype was observed once. This sequence joins TRBV7-6 and TRBJ1-2; TRBD1 might be the D (5 bases). Germline lookup yields CDR1 SGHVS and CDR2 FNYEAQ. V was trimmed by 5 bases and J by 10 bases, leaving 26 bases between them. The CDR3 has 16 residues. CDR3 sequence reads: CASSLGRDGPVANYTF. For the CDR3, the DNA is TGTGCCAGCAGCCTGGGGAGGGACGGGCCTGTGGCCAACTACACCTTC. Full variable domain (rest looked up from reference TRBV7-6 and TRBJ1-2): GAGVSQSPRYKVTKRGQDVALRCDPISGHVSLYWYRQALGQGPEFLTYFNYEAQQDKSGLPNDRFSAERPEGSISTLTIQRTEQRDSAMYRCASSLGRDGPVANYTFGSGTRLTVV.

Regarding this clonotype: One end of the junction fails to match germline, which may point to a read error. V and J are TRBV25-1 and TRBJ2-1, with a tentative D call TRBD2 (7 bases). The CDR3 is made up of 18 amino acids. CDR1 and CDR2 (germline): MGHDK, SYGVNS. CDR3 in amino acids: CASRERASRGALYNERFF. In DNA form, the CDR3 reads TGTGCCAGCAGGGAACGGGCTTCTCGGGGGGCACTGTACAATGAGCGGTTCTTC. The full variable domain, completed using reference TRBV25-1 and TRBJ2-1, is EADIYQTPRYLVIGTGKKITLECSQTMGHDKMYWYQQDPGMELHLIHYSYGVNSTEKGDLSSESTVSRIRTEHFPLTLESARPSHTSQYLCASRERASRGALYNERFFGPGTRLTVL.

Turning to this clonotype: It is likely a read error, because the conserved phenylalanine at the end of the CDR3 is missing. It is unclear where the CDR3 begins or ends on the DNA, so no DNA is shown, and the CDR3 is as TCRdb lists it. CDR3 sequence: CASSVGGQSTDTQYFC. The gene calls are TRBV2 and TRBJ2-3; no check of the table's D call, TRBD1, against the DNA was made. A total of 16 residues make up the CDR3, ends included. The germline CDR1 and CDR2 sequences are SNHLY and FYNNEI.

Comment on this clonotype: A much larger clone lies one base from this, so it may be a read error. The chain couples TRBV6-2 or TRBV6-3 to TRBJ1-1; 9 positions match TRBD1. CDR3 length: 14 amino acids. Germline CDR1 MNHEY, CDR2 SVGEGT. This chain's CDR3 is CASSTTGGFTEASF. The CDR3 DNA follows: TGTGCCAGCAGCACGACAGGGGGGTTCACTGAAGCTTCCTTT.

The genes are TRBV7-8 and TRBJ2-7; D perhaps matches TRBD1 (5 bases). Between the trimmed V and J ends, which lost 3 bases and 1 base, there was a span of 22 bases. The CDR3 spans 18 residues. Per germline, CDR1 SGHVS and CDR2 FQNEAQ. CDR3 DNA sequence: TGTGCCAGCAGCTTTGCGCCAGACGCGACAGCCCTTTCCTACGAGCAGTACGTC. This codes for CASSFAPDATALSYEQYV.

The rearrangement joins TRBV24-1 to TRBJ2-6; D might be TRBD2 (5 bases). The length of the CDR3 is 19 residues. Germline V gene sequence: CDR1 KGHDR, CDR2 SFDVKD. V lost 1 base and J lost 0, with 15 bases in between. CDR3 protein: CATSDLRGITSSGANVLTF. In DNA, the CDR3 is TGTGCCACCAGTGATTTAAGAGGGATTACGAGCTCTGGGGCCAACGTCCTGACTTTC.

J is TRBJ2-7 and V is TRBV7-3, with D maybe TRBD1 (5 bases). The V end was cut by 3 bases, the J end by 1 base, with 22 bases between. This CDR3 contains 18 residues. Germline V lookup: CDR1 SGHTA, CDR2 FQGTGA. CDR3 DNA: TGTGCCAGCAGCTTTCCGCCAGGTCCGACAGCCCTTTCCTACGAGCAGTACGTC. It codes for CASSFPPGPTALSYEQYV.

The rearrangement links TRBV7-9 to TRBJ2-5, with 9 nucleotides matching TRBD2. The CDR3 is made up of 14 amino acids. The trim removed 5 bases at V and 14 bases at J, leaving 15 bases unmatched. Per germline, CDR1 SEHNR and CDR2 FQNEAQ (reference sequence). The CDR3 nucleotides read TGTGCCAGCAGCCCTAGCGGGACGGGGGGAGAGCACTACTTC. Amino acids: CASSPSGTGGEHYF.

V and J are TRBV25-1 and TRBJ2-1, with a weak D call TRBD2 (6 bases). CDR1 is MGHDK and CDR2 is SYGVNS in the germline V gene. The CDR3 length is 14 residues. The V gene lost 11 bases and the J gene lost 6 bases, with 20 bases spanning the gap. CDR3 amino acids: CAVTGTERANEQFF. CDR3 sequence (DNA): TGTGCCGTTACGGGGACTGAGAGGGCCAATGAGCAGTTCTTC.